This TCR beta chain was sequenced during a study of cytomegalovirus exposure and HLA in healthy donors. The PCR was carried out with 60 Vbeta primers and 13 Jbeta primers. Produced via immunoSEQ multiplex PCR; TCRdb's table is partial and in-frame only. The sample has about 170,000 clones, 70% to 90% seen once. Between the trimmed V and J ends, which lost 3 bases and 7 bases, there was a span of 15 bases. The length of the CDR3 is 14 residues. Germline V gene data show CDR1 as KGHSH and CDR2 as LQKENI. This clonotype originated in a man younger than 35 in good health and CMV-seropositive. This chain connects TRBV18 to TRBJ1-2; D uncertain. Source material: PBMCs. The CDR3 coding sequence is TGTGCCAGCTCACCGGGCCAGTATAACGGTGGCTACACCTTC. It encodes CASSPGQYNGGYTF. The whole variable domain, remainder taken from reference TRBV18 and TRBJ1-2, is NAGVMQNPRHLVRRRGQEARLRCSPMKGHSHVYWYRQLPEEGLKFMVYLQKENIIDESGMPKERFSAEFPKEGPSILRIQQVVRGDSAAYFCASSPGQYNGGYTFGSGTRLTVV.